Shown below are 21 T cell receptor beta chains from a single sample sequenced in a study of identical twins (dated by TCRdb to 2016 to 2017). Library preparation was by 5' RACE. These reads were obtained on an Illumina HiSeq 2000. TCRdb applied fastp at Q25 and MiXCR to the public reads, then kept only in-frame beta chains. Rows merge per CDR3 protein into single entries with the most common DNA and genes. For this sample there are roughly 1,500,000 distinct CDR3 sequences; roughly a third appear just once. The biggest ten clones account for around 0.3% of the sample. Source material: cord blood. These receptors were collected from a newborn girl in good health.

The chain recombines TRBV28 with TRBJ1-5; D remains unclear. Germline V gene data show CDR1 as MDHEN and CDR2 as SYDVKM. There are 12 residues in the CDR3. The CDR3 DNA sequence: TGTGCATTTGGGAGTAGCAATCAGCCCCAGCATTTT. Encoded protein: CAFGSSNQPQHF. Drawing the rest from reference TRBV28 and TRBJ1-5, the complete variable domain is DVKVTQSSRYLVKRTGEKVFLECVQDMDHENMFWYRQDPGLGLRLIYFSYDVKMKEKGDIPEGYSVSREKKERFSLILESASTNQTSMYLCAFGSSNQPQHFGDGTRLSIL.

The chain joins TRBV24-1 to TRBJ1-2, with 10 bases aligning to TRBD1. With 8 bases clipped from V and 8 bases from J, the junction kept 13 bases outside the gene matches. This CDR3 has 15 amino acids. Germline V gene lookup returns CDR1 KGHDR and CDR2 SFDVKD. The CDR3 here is CATKTNRDRGKGYTF. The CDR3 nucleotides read TGTGCCACCAAGACGAACCGGGACAGGGGTAAAGGCTACACCTTC.

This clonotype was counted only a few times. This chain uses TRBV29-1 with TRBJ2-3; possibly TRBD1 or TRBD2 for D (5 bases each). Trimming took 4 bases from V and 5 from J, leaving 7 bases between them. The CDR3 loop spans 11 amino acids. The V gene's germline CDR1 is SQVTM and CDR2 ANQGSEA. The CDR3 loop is CSVGDGDTQYF. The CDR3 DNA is TGCAGCGTTGGGGACGGAGATACGCAGTATTTT.

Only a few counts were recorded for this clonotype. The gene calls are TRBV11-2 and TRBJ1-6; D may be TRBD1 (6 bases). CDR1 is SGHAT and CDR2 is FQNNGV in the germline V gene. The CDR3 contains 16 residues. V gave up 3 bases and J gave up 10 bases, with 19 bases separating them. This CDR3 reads CASSFFEGDLGSPLHF. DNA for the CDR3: TGTGCCAGCAGCTTTTTCGAGGGGGACCTCGGGTCACCCCTCCACTTT.

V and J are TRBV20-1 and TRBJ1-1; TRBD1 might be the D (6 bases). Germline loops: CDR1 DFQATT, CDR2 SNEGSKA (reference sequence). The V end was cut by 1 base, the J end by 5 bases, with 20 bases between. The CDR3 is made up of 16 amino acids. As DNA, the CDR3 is TGCAGTGCTAGAGCGGGCCTCGGCAGGGGTGGGACTGAAGCTTTCTTT. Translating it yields CSARAGLGRGGTEAFF.

CDR3 in amino acids: CASSYAGTRLYQETQYF. The CDR3 DNA reads TGTGCCAGCAGTTACGCCGGGACTAGGCTGTACCAAGAGACCCAGTACTTC. This chain uses TRBV6-5 with TRBJ2-5; 8 bases fit TRBD2. The CDR3 is made up of 17 amino acids. With 2 bases clipped from V and 0 bases from J, the junction kept 8 bases outside the gene matches. CDR1 and CDR2 (germline): MNHEY, SVGAGI.

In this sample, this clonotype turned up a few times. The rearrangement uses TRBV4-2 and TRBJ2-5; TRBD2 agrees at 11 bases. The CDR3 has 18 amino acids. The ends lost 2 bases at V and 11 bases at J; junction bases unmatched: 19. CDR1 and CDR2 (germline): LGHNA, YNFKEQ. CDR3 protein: CASSQTPTGTSGYNEQYF. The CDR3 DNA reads TGTGCCAGCAGCCAAACTCCCACCGGGACTAGCGGTTATAATGAGCAGTACTTC.

The CDR3 protein is CSAREGTGGNEQYF. CDR3 DNA sequence: TGCAGTGCTAGAGAAGGGACAGGGGGCAATGAGCAGTACTTC. The J gene is TRBJ2-5, the V gene TRBV20-1; 12 bases are a match to TRBD1. V was clipped by 0 bases and J by 11 bases; unmatched bases: 7. The CDR3 extends over 14 amino acids. Germline CDR1 reads DFQATT; CDR2 reads SNEGSKA (reference sequence).

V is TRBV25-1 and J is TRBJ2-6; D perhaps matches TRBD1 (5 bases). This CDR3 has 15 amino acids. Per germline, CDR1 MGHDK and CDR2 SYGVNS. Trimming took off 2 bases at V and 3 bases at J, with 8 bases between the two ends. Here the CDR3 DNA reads TGTGCCAGCAGTGAAAGGGGTAATGGGGCCAACGTCCTGACTTTC. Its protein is CASSERGNGANVLTF.

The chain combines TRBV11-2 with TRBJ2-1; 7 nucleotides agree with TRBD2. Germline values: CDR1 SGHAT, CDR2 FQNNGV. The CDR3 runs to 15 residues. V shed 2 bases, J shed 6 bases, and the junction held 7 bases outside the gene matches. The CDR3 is CASSLRGRAGNEQFF. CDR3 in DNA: TGTGCCAGCAGCTTACGTGGGAGGGCTGGCAATGAGCAGTTCTTC.

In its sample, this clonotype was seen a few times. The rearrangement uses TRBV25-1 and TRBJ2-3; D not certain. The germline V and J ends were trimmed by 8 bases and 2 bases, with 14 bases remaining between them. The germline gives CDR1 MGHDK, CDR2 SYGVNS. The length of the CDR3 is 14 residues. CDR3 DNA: TGTGCCAGCTCTCTTTGGGCAGTCACAGATACGCAGTATTTT. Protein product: CASSLWAVTDTQYF.

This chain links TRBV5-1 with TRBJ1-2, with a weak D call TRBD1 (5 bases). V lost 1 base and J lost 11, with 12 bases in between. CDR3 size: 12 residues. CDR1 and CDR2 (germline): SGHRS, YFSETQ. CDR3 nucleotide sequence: TGCGCCAGCAGCTTGAGGGGACGGCTATACACCTTC. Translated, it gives CASSLRGRLYTF.

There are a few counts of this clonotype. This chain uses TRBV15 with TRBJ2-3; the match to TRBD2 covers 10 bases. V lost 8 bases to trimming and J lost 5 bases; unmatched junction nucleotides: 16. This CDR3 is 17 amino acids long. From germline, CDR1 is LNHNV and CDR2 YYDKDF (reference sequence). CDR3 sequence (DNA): TGTGCCACCGCGGCTAGCGGGAGATTGGGACTGGGAGATACGCAGTATTTT. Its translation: CATAASGRLGLGDTQYF.

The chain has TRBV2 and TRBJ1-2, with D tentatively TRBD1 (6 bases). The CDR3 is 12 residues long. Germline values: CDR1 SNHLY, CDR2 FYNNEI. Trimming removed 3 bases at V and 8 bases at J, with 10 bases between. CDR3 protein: CASSEGAIGYTF. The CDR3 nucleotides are TGTGCCAGCAGTGAGGGGGCGATCGGCTACACCTTC.

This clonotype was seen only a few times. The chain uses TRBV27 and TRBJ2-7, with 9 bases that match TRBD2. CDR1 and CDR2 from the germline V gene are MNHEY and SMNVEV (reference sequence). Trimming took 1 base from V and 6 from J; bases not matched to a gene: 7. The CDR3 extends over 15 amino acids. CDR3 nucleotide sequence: TGTGCCAGCAGTTTATACGCCAGGACTAGCGCCGAGCAGTACTTC. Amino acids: CASSLYARTSAEQYF.

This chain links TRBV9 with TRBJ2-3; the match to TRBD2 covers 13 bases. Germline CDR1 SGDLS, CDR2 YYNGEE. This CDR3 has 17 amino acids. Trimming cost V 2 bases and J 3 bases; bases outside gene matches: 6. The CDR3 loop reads CASSVTSGGARTDTQYF. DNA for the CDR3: TGTGCCAGCAGCGTTACTAGCGGGGGGGCTCGGACAGATACGCAGTATTTT. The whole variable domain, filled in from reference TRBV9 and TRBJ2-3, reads DSGVTQTPKHLITATGQRVTLRCSPRSGDLSVYWYQQSLDQGLQFLIQYYNGEERAKGNILERFSAQQFPDLHSELNLSSLELGDSALYFCASSVTSGGARTDTQYFGPGTRLTVL.

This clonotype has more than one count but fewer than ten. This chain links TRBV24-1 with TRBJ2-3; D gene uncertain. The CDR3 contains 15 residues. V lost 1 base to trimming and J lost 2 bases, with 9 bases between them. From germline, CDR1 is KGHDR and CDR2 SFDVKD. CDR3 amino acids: CATSDFADNTDTQYF. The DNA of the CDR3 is TGTGCCACCAGTGATTTTGCAGACAACACAGATACGCAGTATTTT.

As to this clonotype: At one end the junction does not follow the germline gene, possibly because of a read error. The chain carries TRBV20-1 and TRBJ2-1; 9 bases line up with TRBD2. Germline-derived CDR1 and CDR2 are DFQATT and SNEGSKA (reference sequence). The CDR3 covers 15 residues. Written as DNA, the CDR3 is TGCAGTGCTCCTAGTAGCGGGAGCTCCTACAATGGGCAGTTCTTC. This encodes CSAPSSGSSYNGQFF.

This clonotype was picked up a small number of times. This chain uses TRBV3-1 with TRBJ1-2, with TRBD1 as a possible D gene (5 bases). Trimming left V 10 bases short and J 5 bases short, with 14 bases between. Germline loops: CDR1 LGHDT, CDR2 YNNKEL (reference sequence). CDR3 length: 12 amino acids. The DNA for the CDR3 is TGTGCCACGGGCTTCGAGGGGTATGGCTACACCTTC. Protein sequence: CATGFEGYGYTF.

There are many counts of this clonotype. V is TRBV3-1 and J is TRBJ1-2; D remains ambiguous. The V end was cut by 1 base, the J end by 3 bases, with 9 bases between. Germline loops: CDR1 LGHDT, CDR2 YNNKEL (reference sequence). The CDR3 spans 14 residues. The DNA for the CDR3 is TGTGCCAGCAGCCAAGGAGGACGTGACTATGGCTACACCTTC. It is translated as CASSQGGRDYGYTF.

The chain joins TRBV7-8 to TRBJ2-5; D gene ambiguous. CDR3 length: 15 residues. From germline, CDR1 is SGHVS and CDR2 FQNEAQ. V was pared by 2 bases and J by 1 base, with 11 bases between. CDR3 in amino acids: CASSLNGLLQETQYF. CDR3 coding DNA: TGTGCCAGCAGCTTAAACGGGCTTCTCCAAGAGACCCAGTACTTC.